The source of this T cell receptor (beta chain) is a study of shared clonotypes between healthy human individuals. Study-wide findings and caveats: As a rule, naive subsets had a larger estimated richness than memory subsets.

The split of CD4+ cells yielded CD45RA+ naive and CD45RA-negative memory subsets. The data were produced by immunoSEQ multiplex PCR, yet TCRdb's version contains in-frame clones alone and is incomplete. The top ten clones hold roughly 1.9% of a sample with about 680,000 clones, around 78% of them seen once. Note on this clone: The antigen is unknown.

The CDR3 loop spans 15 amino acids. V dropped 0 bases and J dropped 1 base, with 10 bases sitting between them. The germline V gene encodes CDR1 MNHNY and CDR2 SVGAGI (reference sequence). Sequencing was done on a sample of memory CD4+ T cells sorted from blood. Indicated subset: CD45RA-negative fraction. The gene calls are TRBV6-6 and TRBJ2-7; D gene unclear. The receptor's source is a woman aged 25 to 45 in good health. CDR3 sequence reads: CASSYSNGPSYEQYF. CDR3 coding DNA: TGTGCCAGCAGTTACTCGAATGGTCCTTCCTACGAGCAGTACTTC.